This T cell receptor (beta chain) was captured by sequencing in a study of Ad26.COV2.S vaccination and SARS-CoV-2 variants. The length of the CDR3 is 12 residues. Germline CDR1 is ENHRY and CDR2 is SYGVKD. V dropped 11 bases and J dropped 9 bases, with 17 bases sitting between them. Clones were read by immunoSEQ multiplex PCR, and TCRdb kept only the in-frame ones, dropping some. Of over 110,000 clones detected, 86% appear once; the ten largest clones hold 5%. This rearrangement joins TRBV10-3 to TRBJ2-1, with D possibly called TRBD1 or TRBD2 (6 bases each). Material: peripheral blood, obtained after recovery from COVID-19. The sequence derives from a human donor who had recovered from COVID-19. CDR3 in amino acids: CASQGGSGEQFF. CDR3 DNA: TGTGCCTCCCAAGGGGGGTCTGGTGAGCAGTTCTTC.